Listed below are T cell receptor beta chains from one sample, sequenced in a study of human T cells and chemical hapten exposure. TCRdb independently ran MiXCR on the RACE reads; one entry per CDR3 protein. This sample carries tens of thousands of distinct CDR3 sequences, 12% to 15% of them seen once, and the ten largest clones take 3.5% to 6%. The material sequenced was whole blood, taken in connection with sensitization to the hapten diphenylcyclopropenone (DPC). The receptors derive from a woman in her fifties or sixties with alopecia areata. Some clones in this sample may be carry-over from other donors' samples. Both conserved end residues are part of each CDR3. The D gene is left open where the match is weak.

d_call j_call v_call cdr3_aa
NA TRBJ2-7 TRBV12-3/TRBV12-4 CASSLISEGLRVVEQYF
TRBD1 TRBJ1-1 TRBV7-4 CASSPPNGTGVNTEAFF
TRBD1 TRBJ1-6 TRBV7-2 CASSPFGGTDNSPLHF
NA TRBJ2-5 TRBV25-1 CASSETRQETQYF
NA TRBJ1-3 TRBV29-1 CSVSSGNTIYF
TRBD2 TRBJ2-1 TRBV10-1 CASSEGTSGRDEQFF
NA TRBJ1-1 TRBV4-3 CASSQERGRVNTEAFF
NA TRBJ2-2 TRBV7-2 CASSHQTGLNTGELFF
TRBD1 TRBJ2-2 TRBV7-2 CASSLTGKSELFF
TRBD1 TRBJ1-6 TRBV28 CASSLGQNNSPLHF
NA TRBJ2-1 TRBV20-1 CSARDGRRVVEQFF
TRBD2 TRBJ2-3 TRBV5-1 CASSLAATSGNTDTQYF
TRBD2 TRBJ2-1 TRBV20-1 CSARAGGLEQFF
NA TRBJ1-6 TRBV28 CASTENNSPLHF
TRBD2 TRBJ2-1 TRBV9 CASSVGASGNNEQFF
NA TRBJ1-1 TRBV27 CASRELGRLNTEAFF
TRBD2 TRBJ2-3 TRBV6-5 CASSYSSSGRSDTQYF
NA TRBJ2-7 TRBV3-1 CASSQGGGYEQYF
NA TRBJ2-1 TRBV19 CASNPGAGSANEQFF
NA TRBJ1-3 TRBV10-1 CASSEGIASGNTIYF
NA TRBJ2-3 TRBV5-1 CASSLGEAADTQYF
NA TRBJ2-1 TRBV20-1 CSAREGNEQFF
NA TRBJ2-1 TRBV19 CASSIKYQGNEQFF
TRBD1 TRBJ1-5 TRBV20-1 CSARDRTGGPQPQHF
NA TRBJ2-7 TRBV5-5 CASSLAWDGTTYEQYF
NA TRBJ1-2 TRBV9 CASSGPDYGYTF
NA TRBJ2-1 TRBV29-1 CSVAVPYNEQFF
NA TRBJ2-7 TRBV7-2 CASSLESIYEQYF
NA TRBJ2-2 TRBV7-2 CASSSGTLITGELFF
NA TRBJ2-1 TRBV29-1 CSVLRGVASTYNEQFF
NA TRBJ2-5 TRBV12-3/TRBV12-4 CASRLKGETQYF
TRBD2 TRBJ2-7 TRBV28 CASSLHGRADSSYEQYF